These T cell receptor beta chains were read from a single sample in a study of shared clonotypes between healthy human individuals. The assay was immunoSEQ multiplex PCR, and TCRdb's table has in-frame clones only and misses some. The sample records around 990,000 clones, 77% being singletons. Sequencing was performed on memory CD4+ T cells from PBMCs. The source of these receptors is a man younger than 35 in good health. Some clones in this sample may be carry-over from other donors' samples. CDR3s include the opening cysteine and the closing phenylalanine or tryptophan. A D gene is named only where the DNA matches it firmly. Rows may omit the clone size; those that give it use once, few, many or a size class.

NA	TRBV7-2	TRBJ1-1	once	TGTGCCAGCAGCTTATTTCCGAGCTACACTGAAGCTTTCTTT	CASSLFPSYTEAFF
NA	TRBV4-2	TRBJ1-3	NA	TGTGCCAGCAGCCAGATGGGAGACGGAAGCTCTGGAAACACCATATATTTT	CASSQMGDGSSGNTIYF
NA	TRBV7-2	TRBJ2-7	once	TGTGCCAGCAGCCCATTTCCGGACCACGAGCAGTACTTC	CASSPFPDHEQYF
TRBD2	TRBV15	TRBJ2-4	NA	TGTGCCACCAGCAGGGGCCGGGGACTAGCGGTACCCAAAAACATTCAGTACTTC	CATSRGRGLAVPKNIQYF
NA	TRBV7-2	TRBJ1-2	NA	TGTGCCAGCAGCCCACTAGGGGGGTTCTATGGCTACACCTTC	CASSPLGGFYGYTF
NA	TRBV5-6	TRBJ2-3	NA	TGTGCCAGCAGCGTCCGGGGGAGCACAGATACGCAGTATTTT	CASSVRGSTDTQYF
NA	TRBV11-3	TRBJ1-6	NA	TGTGCCAGCAGCTCATCAGGGGATTCACCCCTCCACTTT	CASSSSGDSPLHF
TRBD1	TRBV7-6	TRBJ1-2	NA	TGTGCCAGCAGCCCAAAACCTGGGCAGGGGGGCTCCCCCTATGGCTACACCTTC	CASSPKPGQGGSPYGYTF
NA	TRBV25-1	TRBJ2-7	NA	TGTGCCAGCAGCCCCCCTTGGGGTAGGGGCCGCGAGCAGTACTTC	CASSPPWGRGREQYF
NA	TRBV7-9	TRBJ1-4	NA	TGTGCCAGCAGCCCTACGGGGGTGGAAGGTGAAAAACTGTTTTTT	CASSPTGVEGEKLFF
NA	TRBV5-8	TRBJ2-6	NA	TGTGCCAGCCGCTTATCTGGGGCCAACGTCCTGACTTTC	CASRLSGANVLTF
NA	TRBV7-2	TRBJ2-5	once	TGTGCCAGCAGCGCGGACAGACAAGAGACCCAGTACTTC	CASSADRQETQYF
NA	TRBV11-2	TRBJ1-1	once	TGTGCCAGCAGCATACTCCGGGCCAATGAAGCTTTCTTT	CASSILRANEAFF
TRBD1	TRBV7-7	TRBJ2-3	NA	TGTGCCAGCAGCCCAAACCGGGACAGGGGTCCGCAGTATTTT	CASSPNRDRGPQYF
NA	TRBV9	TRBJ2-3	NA	TGTGCCAGCAGCGTAGGGTCGGATACGCAGTATTTT	CASSVGSDTQYF
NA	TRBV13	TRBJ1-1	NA	TGTGCCAGCAGCATATTAGGACCTTTCTTT	CASSILGPFF
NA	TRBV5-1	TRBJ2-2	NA	TGCGCCAGCAGCTTGAGGAGTACCGACACCGGGGAGCTGTTTTTT	CASSLRSTDTGELFF
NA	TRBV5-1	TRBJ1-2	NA	TGCGCCAGCAGCTTGGACGCCGTGTCCTATGGCTACACCTTC	CASSLDAVSYGYTF
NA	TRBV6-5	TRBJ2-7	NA	TGTGCCAGCAGTCGACCCCCCAGGGGTTCCTACGAGCAGTACTTC	CASSRPPRGSYEQYF
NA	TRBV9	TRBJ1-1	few	TGTGCCAGCAGCGTTCCCCCAGAGAACACTGAAGCTTTCTTT	CASSVPPENTEAFF
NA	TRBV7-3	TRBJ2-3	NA	TGTGCCAGCAGCTCCCGTCCTACAGATACGCAGTATTTT	CASSSRPTDTQYF
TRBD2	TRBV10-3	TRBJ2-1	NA	TGTGCCATCAATCGACTAGCGGGAGTTGATACCTACAATGAGCAGTTCTTC	CAINRLAGVDTYNEQFF
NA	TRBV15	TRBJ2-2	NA	TGTGCCACCAGCAGCCCCCCGCGGGACACCGGGGAGCTGTTTTTT	CATSSPPRDTGELFF
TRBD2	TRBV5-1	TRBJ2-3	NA	TGCGCCAGCAGCTTTCGGGGAGGGACCTTCTCAGATACGCAGTATTTT	CASSFRGGTFSDTQYF
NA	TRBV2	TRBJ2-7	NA	TGTGCCAGCAGGGTGAGTGGTAGCTCCTACGAGCAGTACTTC	CASRVSGSSYEQYF